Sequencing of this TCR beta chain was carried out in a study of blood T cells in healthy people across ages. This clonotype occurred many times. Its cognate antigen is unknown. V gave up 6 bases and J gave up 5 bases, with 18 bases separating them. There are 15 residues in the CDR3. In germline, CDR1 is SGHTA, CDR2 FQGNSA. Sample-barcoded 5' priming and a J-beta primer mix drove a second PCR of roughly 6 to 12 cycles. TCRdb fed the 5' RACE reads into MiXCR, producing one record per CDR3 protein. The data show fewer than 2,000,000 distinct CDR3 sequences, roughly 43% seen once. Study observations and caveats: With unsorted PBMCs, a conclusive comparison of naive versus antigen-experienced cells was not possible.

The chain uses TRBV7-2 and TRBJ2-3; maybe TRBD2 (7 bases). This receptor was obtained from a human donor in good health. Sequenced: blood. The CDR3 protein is CASSWRGGIGDTQYF. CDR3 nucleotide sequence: TGTGCCAGCAGTTGGAGGGGGGGCATTGGAGATACGCAGTATTTT.